These T cell receptor beta chains were read from a single sample in a study of T-cell memory formation after mild COVID-19. MiXCR, run by TCRdb on the 5' RACE reads, gives a single entry per CDR3 protein. The table has 65,000 to 90,000 distinct CDR3 sequences, 14% seen once. The sequenced sample consisted of PBMCs or a T cell subset sorted from them (not recorded which). All receptors come from an adult woman who had mild COVID-19 (a few samples of this study predate the infection). Cell type and time point are not known. CDR3s include the opening cysteine and the closing phenylalanine or tryptophan. The order of the fields is CDR3 DNA, CDR3 protein, V gene, clone size, D gene, J gene. A D gene is named only where the DNA matches it firmly. Clone size is given for some rows only: seen once, a few or many times, or a class if the clone is expanded.

CDR3 DNA: TGTGCCAGCAGCATCAGGGCTAACTATGGCTACACCTTC
CDR3 protein: CASSIRANYGYTF
V gene: TRBV7-9
clone size: few
D gene: NA
J gene: TRBJ1-2

CDR3 DNA: TGTGCCAGCAGCTTCGGGGGGGCCAAGCAGTTCTTC
CDR3 protein: CASSFGGAKQFF
V gene: TRBV7-3
clone size: NA
D gene: TRBD2
J gene: TRBJ2-1

CDR3 DNA: TGCGCCAGCAGCCAAGAGGCCCCCCAGGGGAATCTGAACGAGCAGTACTTC
CDR3 protein: CASSQEAPQGNLNEQYF
V gene: TRBV4-1
clone size: few
D gene: NA
J gene: TRBJ2-7

CDR3 DNA: TGTGCCTGGAGTCCAGGGCTACCTGAAGCTTTCTTT
CDR3 protein: CAWSPGLPEAFF
V gene: TRBV30
clone size: NA
D gene: NA
J gene: TRBJ1-1

CDR3 DNA: TGTGCCTGGAGCCTGACTAGTGGGGGGGAGACCCAGTACTTC
CDR3 protein: CAWSLTSGGETQYF
V gene: TRBV30
clone size: NA
D gene: NA
J gene: TRBJ2-5

CDR3 DNA: TGTGCCAGCAGCCCTACGACAGGGTTCGACGAGCAGTACTTC
CDR3 protein: CASSPTTGFDEQYF
V gene: TRBV7-9
clone size: few
D gene: TRBD1
J gene: TRBJ2-7

CDR3 DNA: TGTGCCAGCAGTTACGGGTCGAGTGTGGATACGCAGTATTTT
CDR3 protein: CASSYGSSVDTQYF
V gene: TRBV6-2/TRBV6-3
clone size: many
D gene: NA
J gene: TRBJ2-3

CDR3 DNA: TGTGCCAGCAGCTCCGGGGACAGGGACTACGAGCAGTACTTC
CDR3 protein: CASSSGDRDYEQYF
V gene: TRBV7-9
clone size: NA
D gene: TRBD1
J gene: TRBJ2-7

CDR3 DNA: TGCAGCGTTGTCGGGGACGAGCAGTACTTC
CDR3 protein: CSVVGDEQYF
V gene: TRBV29-1
clone size: NA
D gene: NA
J gene: TRBJ2-7

CDR3 DNA: TGTGCCAGCAGTTTTGCGGGAGACGATCAGCCCCAGCATTTT
CDR3 protein: CASSFAGDDQPQHF
V gene: TRBV12-3/TRBV12-4
clone size: few
D gene: NA
J gene: TRBJ1-5

CDR3 DNA: TGTGCCAGCCTACAGCTCCCTAACCAGCCCCAGCATTTT
CDR3 protein: CASLQLPNQPQHF
V gene: TRBV9
clone size: NA
D gene: NA
J gene: TRBJ1-5

CDR3 DNA: TGTGCCAGCAGCTTAGGACGCGGGACGGGTCAGTTCTTC
CDR3 protein: CASSLGRGTGQFF
V gene: TRBV7-2
clone size: NA
D gene: NA
J gene: TRBJ2-1

CDR3 DNA: TGCAGTGCTAGAGGGGCGGTCTACGAGCAGTACTTC
CDR3 protein: CSARGAVYEQYF
V gene: TRBV20-1
clone size: NA
D gene: NA
J gene: TRBJ2-7

CDR3 DNA: TGTGCCACTGCGGGGCGGGAGGTTAGTGAGCAGTTCTTC
CDR3 protein: CATAGREVSEQFF
V gene: TRBV24-1
clone size: few
D gene: TRBD2
J gene: TRBJ2-1

CDR3 DNA: TGTGCCACCAGTGATGTTTGGGATCGTCAGTACACCTTC
CDR3 protein: CATSDVWDRQYTF
V gene: TRBV24-1
clone size: few
D gene: NA
J gene: TRBJ1-2

CDR3 DNA: TGTGCCAGCAGCTGGACAGGGGTCAGCACAGATACGCAGTATTTT
CDR3 protein: CASSWTGVSTDTQYF
V gene: TRBV7-9
clone size: NA
D gene: TRBD1
J gene: TRBJ2-3

CDR3 DNA: TGTGCCACCATTACTCAGGGGTTGGAGACCCAGTACTTC
CDR3 protein: CATITQGLETQYF
V gene: TRBV24-1
clone size: few
D gene: NA
J gene: TRBJ2-5

CDR3 DNA: TGCGCCAGCAGTAGCCGGGGTGACACTGAAGCTTTCTTT
CDR3 protein: CASSSRGDTEAFF
V gene: TRBV5-1
clone size: NA
D gene: NA
J gene: TRBJ1-1

CDR3 DNA: TGTGCCAGCACCAACGGGAGGTACAATGAGCAGTTCTTC
CDR3 protein: CASTNGRYNEQFF
V gene: TRBV27
clone size: NA
D gene: TRBD2
J gene: TRBJ2-1

CDR3 DNA: TGCAGCGGAAGAGCGGGAGAGGACGAGCAGTACTTC
CDR3 protein: CSGRAGEDEQYF
V gene: TRBV29-1
clone size: few
D gene: TRBD2
J gene: TRBJ2-7

CDR3 DNA: TGTGCCAGCAGTGACACCCCCTACGAGCAGTACTTC
CDR3 protein: CASSDTPYEQYF
V gene: TRBV25-1
clone size: NA
D gene: NA
J gene: TRBJ2-7

CDR3 DNA: TGTGCCAGCAGTAAGGGACAGGGTCCCACCGGGGAGCTGTTTTTT
CDR3 protein: CASSKGQGPTGELFF
V gene: TRBV6-1
clone size: NA
D gene: TRBD1
J gene: TRBJ2-2

CDR3 DNA: TGCGCCAGCAGCCCGGTCTACAATGAGCAGTTCTTC
CDR3 protein: CASSPVYNEQFF
V gene: TRBV5-1
clone size: few
D gene: NA
J gene: TRBJ2-1

CDR3 DNA: TGTGCCTGGACAACCGGGACAGGGCCCTACGAGCAGTACTTC
CDR3 protein: CAWTTGTGPYEQYF
V gene: TRBV30
clone size: few
D gene: TRBD1
J gene: TRBJ2-7

CDR3 DNA: TGTGCCACCAGCAGTGCCCCCTGGGGCGGGTATGGCTACACCTTC
CDR3 protein: CATSSAPWGGYGYTF
V gene: TRBV15
clone size: NA
D gene: NA
J gene: TRBJ1-2

CDR3 DNA: TGTGCCAGCAGCCCCTCGGGAGAGGATCAGCCCCAGCATTTT
CDR3 protein: CASSPSGEDQPQHF
V gene: TRBV12-3/TRBV12-4
clone size: few
D gene: NA
J gene: TRBJ1-5

CDR3 DNA: TGTGCCAGCAGCTTAGATCGGCCAGGCTACGAGCAGTACTTC
CDR3 protein: CASSLDRPGYEQYF
V gene: TRBV7-6
clone size: few
D gene: NA
J gene: TRBJ2-7

CDR3 DNA: TGTGCCAGCAGCCCGACCCCAGTATTGCTCACTGAAGCTTTCTTT
CDR3 protein: CASSPTPVLLTEAFF
V gene: TRBV7-8
clone size: few
D gene: NA
J gene: TRBJ1-1

CDR3 DNA: TGTGCCAGCAGTTTGTGGGGGGCCTACGAGCAGTACTTC
CDR3 protein: CASSLWGAYEQYF
V gene: TRBV12-3/TRBV12-4
clone size: few
D gene: NA
J gene: TRBJ2-7

CDR3 DNA: TGCGCCAGCGTTAGGTTGGGAGAATCGGCCGGGGAGCTGTTTTTT
CDR3 protein: CASVRLGESAGELFF
V gene: TRBV10-2
clone size: many
D gene: NA
J gene: TRBJ2-2

CDR3 DNA: TGCAGCGTCGGGGAGACCCAGTACTTC
CDR3 protein: CSVGETQYF
V gene: TRBV29-1
clone size: NA
D gene: NA
J gene: TRBJ2-5

CDR3 DNA: TGTGCCAGCAGCTCGGACAGCCCAGATACGCAGTATTTT
CDR3 protein: CASSSDSPDTQYF
V gene: TRBV7-3
clone size: NA
D gene: NA
J gene: TRBJ2-3

CDR3 DNA: TGTGCCAGCAGTGCGCGAGATCCTAGCCCCGGGGAGCTGTTTTTT
CDR3 protein: CASSARDPSPGELFF
V gene: TRBV6-2/TRBV6-3
clone size: few
D gene: NA
J gene: TRBJ2-2

CDR3 DNA: TGCAGTGCTAGAGACGTTGAGAGGGCTCTACAAGAGACCCAGTACTTC
CDR3 protein: CSARDVERALQETQYF
V gene: TRBV20-1
clone size: NA
D gene: NA
J gene: TRBJ2-5

CDR3 DNA: TGTGCCAGCAGCCGTCTCGAGCTCTGGGGGGAGCAGTACTTC
CDR3 protein: CASSRLELWGEQYF
V gene: TRBV27
clone size: few
D gene: NA
J gene: TRBJ2-7

CDR3 DNA: TGCGCCAGCAGCCAAGCTCCCCGGGACTTACCCACAGATACGCAGTATTTT
CDR3 protein: CASSQAPRDLPTDTQYF
V gene: TRBV4-1
clone size: NA
D gene: NA
J gene: TRBJ2-3

CDR3 DNA: TGCAGTGCTGACCGGACTGTCAGCTACGAGCAGTACTTC
CDR3 protein: CSADRTVSYEQYF
V gene: TRBV20-1
clone size: many
D gene: NA
J gene: TRBJ2-7

CDR3 DNA: TGTGCCAGCAGCGATAGCGGGGGGGCCGGAGATACGCAGTATTTT
CDR3 protein: CASSDSGGAGDTQYF
V gene: TRBV9
clone size: NA
D gene: TRBD2
J gene: TRBJ2-3

CDR3 DNA: TGCAGCGTTGTCCCCCAGGGGGCTGGGGGAAACACCATATATTTT
CDR3 protein: CSVVPQGAGGNTIYF
V gene: TRBV29-1
clone size: few
D gene: TRBD1
J gene: TRBJ1-3

CDR3 DNA: TGTGCCAGCAGCTACGGACTGAACACCGGGGAGCTGTTTTTT
CDR3 protein: CASSYGLNTGELFF
V gene: TRBV3-1
clone size: NA
D gene: NA
J gene: TRBJ2-2

CDR3 DNA: TGTGCCAGCAGCCCGGGGAACTACAATGAGCAGTTCTTC
CDR3 protein: CASSPGNYNEQFF
V gene: TRBV7-2
clone size: few
D gene: NA
J gene: TRBJ2-1